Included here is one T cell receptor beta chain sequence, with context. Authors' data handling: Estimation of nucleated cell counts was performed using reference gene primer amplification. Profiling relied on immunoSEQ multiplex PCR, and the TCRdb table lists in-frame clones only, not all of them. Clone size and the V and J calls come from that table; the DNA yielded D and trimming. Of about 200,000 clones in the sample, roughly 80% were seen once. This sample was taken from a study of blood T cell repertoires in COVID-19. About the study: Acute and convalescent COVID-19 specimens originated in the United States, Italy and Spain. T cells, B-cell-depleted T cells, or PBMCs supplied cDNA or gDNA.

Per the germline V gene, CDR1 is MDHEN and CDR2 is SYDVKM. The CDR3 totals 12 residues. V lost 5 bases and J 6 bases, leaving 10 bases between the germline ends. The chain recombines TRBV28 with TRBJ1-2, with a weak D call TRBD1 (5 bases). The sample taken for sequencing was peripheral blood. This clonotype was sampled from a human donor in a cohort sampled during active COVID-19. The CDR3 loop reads CASSAGIHGYTF. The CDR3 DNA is TGTGCCAGCAGTGCAGGGATTCATGGCTACACCTTC.